The rows below give T cell receptor beta chains drawn from one sample of a study of molecular identifiers for immune sequencing clone quantification. Using its own MiXCR run on the PCR reads, TCRdb lists one record per CDR3 protein. Among under 100,000 distinct CDR3 sequences, about 23% were seen once, and the ten largest hold 0.75% to 0.9%. The specimen sequenced was naive CD8+ T cells from blood, with Jurkat cell RNA spiked in. The receptors shown here come from a human donor in good health. Some libraries in this study had Jurkat cell RNA spiked in. Both conserved end residues are part of each CDR3. The D gene is left open where the match is weak. Clone size, where shown, is once, few, many, or a class for clones that have expanded.

>TRBV6-2/TRBV6-3|.|TRBD2|TRBJ2-7
TGTGCCAGCAATTACGGACTAGCGGGTTACGAGCAGTACTTC
CASNYGLAGYEQYF
>TRBV19|.|.|TRBJ1-4
TGTGCCAGTAGTATTAACCATGGGAATGAAAAACTGTTTTTT
CASSINHGNEKLFF
>TRBV4-3|few|TRBD2|TRBJ2-5
TGCGCCAGCAGCCAACTAGCGGGAGGGCTTGAGACCCAGTACTTC
CASSQLAGGLETQYF
>TRBV7-2|.|.|TRBJ1-1
TGTGCCGGCAGCTTAAGTAATAGGGGATACACTGAAGCTTTCTTT
CAGSLSNRGYTEAFF
>TRBV7-8|many|.|TRBJ1-5
TGTGCCAGCAGTTTTGACAGCTATAGCAATCAGCCCCAGCATTTT
CASSFDSYSNQPQHF
>TRBV11-2|.|.|TRBJ2-1
TGTGCCAGCAGCTTAGGTGGGGGTATAAATGAGCAGTTCTTC
CASSLGGGINEQFF
>TRBV20-1|many|TRBD2|TRBJ2-2
TGCAGTGCTAGAGGGATACTAGCGGGGGTCGACACCGGGGAGCTGTTTTTT
CSARGILAGVDTGELFF
>TRBV19|many|.|TRBJ1-1
TGTGCCAGTAGCCTGAACGGGAACACTGAAGCTTTCTTT
CASSLNGNTEAFF
>TRBV19|many|TRBD2|TRBJ2-3
TGTGCCAGTAGTTCGCTAGCGGGAGTTACAGATACGCAGTATTTT
CASSSLAGVTDTQYF
>TRBV6-5|.|TRBD2|TRBJ2-3
TGTGCCAGCAGACGACTAGCGGGGGGCCGCACAGATACGCAGTATTTT
CASRRLAGGRTDTQYF
>TRBV12-3/TRBV12-4|many|.|TRBJ2-2
TGTGCCAGCACCCCCGGGGGGCGCATCGGGGAGCTGTTTTTT
CASTPGGRIGELFF
>TRBV15|many|.|TRBJ2-7
TGTGCCACCAGCAGAGATCAGGGAAAGTCCTACGAGCAGTACTTC
CATSRDQGKSYEQYF
>TRBV7-9|few|TRBD2|TRBJ2-7
TGTGCCAGCAGGGTAGCGGGAGTCTACGAGCAGTACTTC
CASRVAGVYEQYF
>TRBV15|many|TRBD2|TRBJ2-3
TGTGCCACCAGCAGAGATGGTTCAACTAGCGAGAATGCGCAGTATTTT
CATSRDGSTSENAQYF
>TRBV19|few|TRBD1|TRBJ1-5
TGTGCCAGTAGTGGTTTTGAAGAATGGGACAGGGGGTCCAATCAGCCCCAGCATTTT
CASSGFEEWDRGSNQPQHF
>TRBV7-4|.|.|TRBJ2-5
TGTGCCAGCAGCGAATTTAACCAAGACACCCAGTACTTT
CASSEFNQDTQYF
>TRBV11-2|few|TRBD1|TRBJ1-5
TGTGCCAGCAGCGCGTCGACAGGGGATTATCAGCCCCAGCATTTT
CASSASTGDYQPQHF
>TRBV2|many|.|TRBJ1-5
TGTGCCAGCAGTGGGGCGAGCAATCAGCCCCAGCATTTT
CASSGASNQPQHF